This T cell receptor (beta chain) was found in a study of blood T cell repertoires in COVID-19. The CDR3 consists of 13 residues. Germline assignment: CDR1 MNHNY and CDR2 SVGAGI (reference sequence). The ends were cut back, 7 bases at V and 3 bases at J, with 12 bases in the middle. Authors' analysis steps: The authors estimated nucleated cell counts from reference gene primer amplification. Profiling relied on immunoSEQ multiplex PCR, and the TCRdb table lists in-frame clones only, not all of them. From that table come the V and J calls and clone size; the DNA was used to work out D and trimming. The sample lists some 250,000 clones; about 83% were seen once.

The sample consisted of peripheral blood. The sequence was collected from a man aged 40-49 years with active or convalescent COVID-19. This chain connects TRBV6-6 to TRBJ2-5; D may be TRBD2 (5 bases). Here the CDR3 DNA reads TGTGCCAGCACCCGGGAAAGGGAAGAGACCCAGTACTTC. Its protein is CASTREREETQYF.